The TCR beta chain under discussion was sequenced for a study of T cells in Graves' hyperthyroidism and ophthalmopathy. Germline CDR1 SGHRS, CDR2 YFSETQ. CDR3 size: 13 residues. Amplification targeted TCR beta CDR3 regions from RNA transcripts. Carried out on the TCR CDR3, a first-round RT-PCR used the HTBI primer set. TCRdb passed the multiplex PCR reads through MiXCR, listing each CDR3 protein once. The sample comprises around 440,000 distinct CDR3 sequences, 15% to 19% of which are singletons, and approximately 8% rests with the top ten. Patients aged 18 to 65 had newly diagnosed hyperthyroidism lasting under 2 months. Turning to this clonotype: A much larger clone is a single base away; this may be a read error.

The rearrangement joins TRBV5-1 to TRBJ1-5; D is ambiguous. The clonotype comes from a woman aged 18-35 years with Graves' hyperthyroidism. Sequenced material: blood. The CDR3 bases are TGCGCCAGCAGCTCGGGAGCAGGTCAGTCCCAGCATTTT. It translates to CASSSGAGQSQHF.